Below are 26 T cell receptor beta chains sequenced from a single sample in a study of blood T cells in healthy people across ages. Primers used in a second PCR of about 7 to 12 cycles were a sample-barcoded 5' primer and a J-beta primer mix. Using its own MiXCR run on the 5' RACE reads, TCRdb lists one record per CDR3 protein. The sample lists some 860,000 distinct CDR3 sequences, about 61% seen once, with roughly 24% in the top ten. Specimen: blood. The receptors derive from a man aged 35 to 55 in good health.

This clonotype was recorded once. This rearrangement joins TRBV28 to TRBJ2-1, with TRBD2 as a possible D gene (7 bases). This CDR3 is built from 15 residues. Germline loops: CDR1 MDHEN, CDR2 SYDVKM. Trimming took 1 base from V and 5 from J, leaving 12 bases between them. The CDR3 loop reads CASSLLGGGHNEQFF. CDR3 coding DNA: TGTGCCAGCAGTTTATTGGGGGGGGGCCACAATGAGCAGTTCTTC.

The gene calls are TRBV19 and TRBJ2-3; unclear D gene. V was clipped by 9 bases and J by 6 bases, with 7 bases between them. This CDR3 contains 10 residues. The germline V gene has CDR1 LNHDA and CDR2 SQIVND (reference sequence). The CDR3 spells CASGFDTQYF. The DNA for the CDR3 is TGTGCCAGCGGGTTTGATACGCAGTATTTT. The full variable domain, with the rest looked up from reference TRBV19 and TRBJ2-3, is DGGITQSPKYLFRKEGQNVTLSCEQNLNHDAMYWYRQDPGQGLRLIYYSQIVNDFQKGDIAEGYSVSREKKESFPLTVTSAQKNPTAFYLCASGFDTQYFGPGTRLTVL.

The CDR3 coding sequence is TGTGCCAGCAGCCCCTCCCTGGGGGCTATCTATGGCTACACCTTC. Its protein product is CASSPSLGAIYGYTF. The rearrangement links TRBV7-2 to TRBJ1-2; possibly TRBD1 for D (6 bases). This CDR3 has 15 residues. Per germline, CDR1 SGHTA and CDR2 FQGNSA. The ends were cut back, 5 bases at V and 4 bases at J, with 17 bases in the middle.

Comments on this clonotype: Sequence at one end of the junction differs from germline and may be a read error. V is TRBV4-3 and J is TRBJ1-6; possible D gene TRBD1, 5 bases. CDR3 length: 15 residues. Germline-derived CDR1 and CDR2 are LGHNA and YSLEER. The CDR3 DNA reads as TGCGCCGGCAGCCAAGATACTTCAGGGCCTTCACCCCTCCACTTT. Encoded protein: CAGSQDTSGPSPLHF.

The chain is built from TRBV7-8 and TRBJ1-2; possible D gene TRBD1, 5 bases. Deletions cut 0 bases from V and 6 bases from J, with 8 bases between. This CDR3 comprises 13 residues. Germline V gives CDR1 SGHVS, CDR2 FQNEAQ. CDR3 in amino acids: CASSLAGTDGYTF. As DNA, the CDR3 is TGTGCCAGCAGCTTAGCCGGGACGGATGGCTACACCTTC.

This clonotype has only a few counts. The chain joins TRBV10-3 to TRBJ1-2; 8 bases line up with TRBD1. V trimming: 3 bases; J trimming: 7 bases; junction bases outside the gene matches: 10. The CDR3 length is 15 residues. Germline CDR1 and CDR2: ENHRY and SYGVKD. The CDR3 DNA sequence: TGTGCCATCAGTGATTATGGACAGGGCAACGTTGGCTACACCTTC. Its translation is CAISDYGQGNVGYTF.

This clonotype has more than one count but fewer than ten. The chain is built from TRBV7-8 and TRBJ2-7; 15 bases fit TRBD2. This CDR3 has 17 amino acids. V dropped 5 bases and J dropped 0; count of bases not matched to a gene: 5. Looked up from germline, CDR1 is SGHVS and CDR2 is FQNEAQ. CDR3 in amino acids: CASSQGLAGGLSYEQYF. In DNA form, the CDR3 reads TGTGCCAGCAGCCAAGGACTAGCGGGAGGGCTCTCCTACGAGCAGTACTTC.

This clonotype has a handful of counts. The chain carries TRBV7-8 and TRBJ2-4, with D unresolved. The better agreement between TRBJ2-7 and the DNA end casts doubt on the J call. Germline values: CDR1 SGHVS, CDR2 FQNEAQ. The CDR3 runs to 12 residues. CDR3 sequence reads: CASSPMGYEQYF. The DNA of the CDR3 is TGTGCCAGCAGCCCTATGGGTTACGAGCAGTACTTC.

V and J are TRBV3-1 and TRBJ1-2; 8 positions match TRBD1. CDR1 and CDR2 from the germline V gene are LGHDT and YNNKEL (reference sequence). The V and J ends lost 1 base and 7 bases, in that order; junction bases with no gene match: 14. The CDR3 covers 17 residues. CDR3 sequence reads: CASSQGFGRGRSSGYTF. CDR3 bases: TGTGCCAGCAGCCAAGGTTTTGGCAGGGGGCGATCGAGTGGCTACACCTTC.

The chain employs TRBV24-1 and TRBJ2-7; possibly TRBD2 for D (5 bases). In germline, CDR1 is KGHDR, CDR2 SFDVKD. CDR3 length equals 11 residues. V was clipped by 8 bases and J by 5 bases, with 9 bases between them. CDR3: CATKTGNEQYF. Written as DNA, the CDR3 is TGTGCCACCAAGACGGGGAACGAGCAGTACTTC.

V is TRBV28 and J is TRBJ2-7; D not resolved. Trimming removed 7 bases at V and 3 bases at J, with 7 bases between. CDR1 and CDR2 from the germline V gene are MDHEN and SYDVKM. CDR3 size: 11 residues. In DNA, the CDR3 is TGTGCCAGCACAAACTTCTACGAGCAGTACTTC. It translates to CASTNFYEQYF.

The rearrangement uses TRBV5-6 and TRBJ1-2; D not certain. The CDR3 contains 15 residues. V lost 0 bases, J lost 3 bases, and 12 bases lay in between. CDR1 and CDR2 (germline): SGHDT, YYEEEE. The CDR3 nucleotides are TGTGCCAGCAGCTTGGCCCCCGGGCAGTACTATGGCTACACCTTC. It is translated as CASSLAPGQYYGYTF.

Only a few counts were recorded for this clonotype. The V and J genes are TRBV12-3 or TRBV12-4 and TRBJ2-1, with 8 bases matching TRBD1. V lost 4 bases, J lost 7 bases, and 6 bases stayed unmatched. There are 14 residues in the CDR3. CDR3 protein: CASSSQGARNEQFF. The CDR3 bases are TGTGCCAGCAGTTCCCAGGGGGCACGTAATGAGCAGTTCTTC.

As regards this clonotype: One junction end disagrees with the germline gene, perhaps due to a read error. The CDR3 DNA reads as TGCGCCAGCGGCCAAGCCGAGACCCAGTTCTTC. Translated: CASGQAETQFF. This chain uses TRBV4-1 with TRBJ2-1, with D uncertain. CDR3 length equals 11 residues. The germline V gene has CDR1 MGHRA and CDR2 YSYEKL.

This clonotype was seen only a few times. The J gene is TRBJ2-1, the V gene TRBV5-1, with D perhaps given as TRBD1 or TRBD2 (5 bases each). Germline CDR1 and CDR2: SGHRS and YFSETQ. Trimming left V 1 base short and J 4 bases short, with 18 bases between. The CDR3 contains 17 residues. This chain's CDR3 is CASSLSSGRGGYNEQFF. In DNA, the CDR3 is TGCGCCAGCAGCTTGTCCTCGGGGCGAGGCGGATACAATGAGCAGTTCTTC.

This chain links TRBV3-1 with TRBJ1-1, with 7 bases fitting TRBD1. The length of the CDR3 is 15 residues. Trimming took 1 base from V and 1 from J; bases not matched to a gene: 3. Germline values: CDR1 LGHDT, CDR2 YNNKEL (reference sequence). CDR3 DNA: TGTGCCAGCAGCCAAGCGGCAGGGGGGAACACTGAAGCTTTCTTT. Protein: CASSQAAGGNTEAFF.

CDR3 residues: CASSLTIRNSPLHF. The CDR3 DNA sequence: TGTGCCAGCAGCCTTACCATTCGAAATTCACCCCTCCACTTT. The chain couples TRBV6-5 to TRBJ1-6; no clear D. The V gene lost 6 bases and the J gene lost 7 bases, with 13 bases spanning the gap. Germline CDR1 reads MNHEY; CDR2 reads SVGAGI. The CDR3 is made up of 14 amino acids.

Written as DNA, the CDR3 is TGTGCCACCAGCGGATGGGGCGGATGGGGAGAAGAGACCCAGTACTTC. Amino acid sequence: CATSGWGGWGEETQYF. This rearrangement joins TRBV15 to TRBJ2-5, with D perhaps given as TRBD1 or TRBD2 (5 bases each). The germline V gene encodes CDR1 LNHNV and CDR2 YYDKDF (reference sequence). This CDR3 is 16 amino acids long. V was trimmed by 5 bases and J by 3 bases, leaving 19 bases between them.

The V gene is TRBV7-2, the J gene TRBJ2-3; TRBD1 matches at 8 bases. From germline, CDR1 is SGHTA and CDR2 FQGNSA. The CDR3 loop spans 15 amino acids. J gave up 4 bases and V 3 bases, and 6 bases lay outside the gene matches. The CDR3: CASSLQPGGADTQYF. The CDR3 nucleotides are TGTGCCAGCAGCTTGCAGCCAGGGGGCGCAGATACGCAGTATTTT. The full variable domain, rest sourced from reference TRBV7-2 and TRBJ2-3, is GAGVSQSPSNKVTEKGKDVELRCDPISGHTALYWYRQSLGQGLEFLIYFQGNSAPDKSGLPSDRFSAERTGGSVSTLTIQRTQQEDSAVYLCASSLQPGGADTQYFGPGTRLTVL.

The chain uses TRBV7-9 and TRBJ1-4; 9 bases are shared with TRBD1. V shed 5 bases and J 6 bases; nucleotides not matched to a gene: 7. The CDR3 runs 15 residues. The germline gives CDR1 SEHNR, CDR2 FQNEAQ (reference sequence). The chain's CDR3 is CASSPPRDRDEKLFF. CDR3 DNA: TGTGCCAGCAGCCCCCCGAGGGACAGGGATGAAAAACTGTTTTTT.

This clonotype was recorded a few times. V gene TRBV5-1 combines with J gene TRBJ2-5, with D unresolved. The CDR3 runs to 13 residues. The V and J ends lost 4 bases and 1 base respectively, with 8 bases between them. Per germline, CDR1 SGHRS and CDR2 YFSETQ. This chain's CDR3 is CASSVQVQETQYF. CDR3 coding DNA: TGCGCCAGCAGCGTGCAGGTCCAAGAGACCCAGTACTTC. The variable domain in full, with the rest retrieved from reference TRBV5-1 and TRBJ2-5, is KAGVTQTPRYLIKTRGQQVTLSCSPISGHRSVSWYQQTPGQGLQFLFEYFSETQRNKGNFPGRFSGRQFSNSRSEMNVSTLELGDSALYLCASSVQVQETQYFGPGTRLLVL.

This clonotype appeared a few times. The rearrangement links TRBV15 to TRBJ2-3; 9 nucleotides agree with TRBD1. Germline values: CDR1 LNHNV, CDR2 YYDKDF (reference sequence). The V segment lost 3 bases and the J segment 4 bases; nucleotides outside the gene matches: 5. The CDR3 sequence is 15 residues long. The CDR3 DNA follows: TGTGCCACCAGCAGTAGGGACAGGGTGGCAGATACGCAGTATTTT. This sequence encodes CATSSRDRVADTQYF.

CDR3 nucleotide sequence: TGTGCCAGCAGTTTTGGGACTAGCGACACGGATACGCAGTATTTT. This codes for CASSFGTSDTDTQYF. This chain uses TRBV12-3 or TRBV12-4 with TRBJ2-3; 10 positions match TRBD2. CDR3 length equals 15 residues. Germline trimming cut 3 bases from V and 6 bases from J; bases unmatched to any gene: 6.

CDR3 bases: TGTGCCAGCAGTTCTTTTGAGCCCCAGCATTTT. Translating gives CASSSFEPQHF. V gene TRBV28 combines with J gene TRBJ1-5; D gene ambiguous. The CDR3 sequence is 11 residues long. CDR1 and CDR2 (germline): MDHEN, SYDVKM. The V end was cut by 4 bases, the J end by 8 bases, with 6 bases between.

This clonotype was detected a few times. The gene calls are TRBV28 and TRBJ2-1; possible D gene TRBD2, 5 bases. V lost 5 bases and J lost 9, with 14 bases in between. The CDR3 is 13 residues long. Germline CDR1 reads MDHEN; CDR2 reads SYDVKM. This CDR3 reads CASSLIQRGEQFF. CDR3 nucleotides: TGTGCCAGCAGTCTGATCCAACGGGGTGAGCAGTTCTTC.

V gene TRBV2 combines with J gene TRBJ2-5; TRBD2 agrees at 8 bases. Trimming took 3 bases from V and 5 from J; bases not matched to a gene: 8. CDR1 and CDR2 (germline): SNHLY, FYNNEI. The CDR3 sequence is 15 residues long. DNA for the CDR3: TGTGCCAGCAGTGACGGGGGGGATACAGTGGAGACCCAGTACTTC. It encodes CASSDGGDTVETQYF.